The rows below give T cell receptor beta chains drawn from one sample of a study of blood T cell repertoires in COVID-19. TCRdb's table, derived via immunoSEQ multiplex PCR, lists solely in-frame clones and lacks some. The repertoire holds around 250,000 clones, around 80% seen once, with 1.9% in the top ten. Material for sequencing was peripheral blood. All receptors come from an elderly woman with acute or convalescent COVID-19. CDR3s include the opening cysteine and the closing phenylalanine or tryptophan. The D gene is left open where the match is weak. Clone size is not always given. Where it is, it says once, few, many or a class for expanded clones.

j_call: TRBJ1-5; clone_size: NA; d_call: TRBD1; v_call: TRBV6-2/TRBV6-3; cdr3_nt: TGTGCCAGCAGTTACGGTGCCGGGCAGGGGGATGGACAGCCCCAGCATTTT; cdr3_aa: CASSYGAGQGDGQPQHF
j_call: TRBJ2-1; clone_size: NA; d_call: NA; v_call: TRBV28; cdr3_nt: TGTGCCGCGGCGGGGCGGAGGCCCTACAATGAGCAGTTCTTC; cdr3_aa: CAAAGRRPYNEQFF
j_call: TRBJ2-5; clone_size: NA; d_call: NA; v_call: TRBV7-2; cdr3_nt: TGTGCCAGCAGCTTTGACCCCCGGGGTGGTGAGACCCAGTACTTC; cdr3_aa: CASSFDPRGGETQYF
j_call: TRBJ2-1; clone_size: few; d_call: TRBD2; v_call: TRBV6-6; cdr3_nt: TGTGCCAGCAGCCTTAGCGGGAGAAGATACTCCAATGAGCAGTTCTTC; cdr3_aa: CASSLSGRRYSNEQFF
j_call: TRBJ1-5; clone_size: NA; d_call: NA; v_call: TRBV4-2; cdr3_nt: TGTGCCAGCAGCCAAGATTCGGGAGGGGGCAATCAGCCCCAGCATTTT; cdr3_aa: CASSQDSGGGNQPQHF
j_call: TRBJ2-7; clone_size: few; d_call: TRBD1; v_call: TRBV6-5; cdr3_nt: TGTGCCAGCAGTTATTTGACAGGGAACTACGAGCAGTACTTC; cdr3_aa: CASSYLTGNYEQYF
j_call: TRBJ2-7; clone_size: once; d_call: NA; v_call: TRBV19; cdr3_nt: TGTGCCAGTAGTATAGTTCGCGGGACCTACGAGCAGTACTTC; cdr3_aa: CASSIVRGTYEQYF
j_call: TRBJ1-2; clone_size: few; d_call: NA; v_call: TRBV12-3/TRBV12-4; cdr3_nt: TGTGCCAGCAGTCTAGGTCATAACTATGGCTACACCTTC; cdr3_aa: CASSLGHNYGYTF
j_call: TRBJ1-2; clone_size: NA; d_call: TRBD1; v_call: TRBV6-6; cdr3_nt: TGTGCCAGCAGTTACTCAGGGGGCGAGTATGGCTACACCTTC; cdr3_aa: CASSYSGGEYGYTF
j_call: TRBJ2-6; clone_size: few; d_call: NA; v_call: TRBV13; cdr3_nt: TGTGCCAGCAGCTTTCTGTCTGGGGCCAACGTCCTGACTTTC; cdr3_aa: CASSFLSGANVLTF
j_call: TRBJ2-1; clone_size: NA; d_call: TRBD1; v_call: TRBV19; cdr3_nt: TGTGCCACTATTGGGACAGGGGGTCCCTACAATGAGCAGTTCTTC; cdr3_aa: CATIGTGGPYNEQFF
j_call: TRBJ2-1; clone_size: NA; d_call: TRBD1; v_call: TRBV15; cdr3_nt: TGTGCCACCAGCAGAGCCGACAGGGGGAGCTACAATGAGCAGTTCTTC; cdr3_aa: CATSRADRGSYNEQFF
j_call: TRBJ1-1; clone_size: NA; d_call: TRBD1; v_call: TRBV28; cdr3_nt: TGTGCCATCCTGCAGGGGGCGCGCACTGAAGCTTTCTTT; cdr3_aa: CAILQGARTEAFF
j_call: TRBJ1-2; clone_size: NA; d_call: TRBD1; v_call: TRBV7-8; cdr3_nt: TGTGCCAGCAGCTTAGGGACAGGGGTGGGATATGGCTACACCTTC; cdr3_aa: CASSLGTGVGYGYTF
j_call: TRBJ2-5; clone_size: NA; d_call: NA; v_call: TRBV7-2; cdr3_nt: TGTGCCAGCAGCTTATTAAGGGAGGAGACCCAGTACTTC; cdr3_aa: CASSLLREETQYF
j_call: TRBJ2-2; clone_size: NA; d_call: TRBD1; v_call: TRBV3-1/TRBV3-2; cdr3_nt: TGTGCCAGCAACCGACAGGGCGGGACCGGGGAGCTGTTTTTT; cdr3_aa: CASNRQGGTGELFF
j_call: TRBJ2-1; clone_size: NA; d_call: TRBD2; v_call: TRBV5-6; cdr3_nt: TGTGCCAGCAGCTATCCGCTAGCGGGAGGAAGGGATGAGCAGTTCTTC; cdr3_aa: CASSYPLAGGRDEQFF
j_call: TRBJ2-7; clone_size: NA; d_call: NA; v_call: TRBV7-8; cdr3_nt: TGTGCCAGCAGCTTAGGGACTCTCTCCTACGAGCAGTACTTC; cdr3_aa: CASSLGTLSYEQYF